This TCR beta chain was profiled in a study of shared clonotypes between healthy human individuals (TCRdb year 2020). Study-level background: The cohort included three men and two women between 18 and 49 years of age. Leukapheresis yielded between about 0.9 and 9.5 billion PBMCs per donor. Per donor, three plates each were used for CD4 naive and CD4 memory, two for CD8 naive, and one for CD8 memory. Libraries were prepared and TCR repertoires were sequenced by different laboratories using diverse techniques, in order to increase sequencing depth and limit assay-specific biases. The study deeply sequenced blood TCR repertoires of five healthy adults to estimate repertoire size and the extent of clonotype sharing between individuals.

CD8 naive samples were CD45RO-negative cells positively selected for CCR7, giving a CD45RA+CCR7+ population that excluded TemRA cells. Donors were healthy HIV-negative adults with no recently reported acute infections or vaccinations. Every donor was a Caucasian adult residing in Nashville, Tennessee, USA. Blood was obtained by leukapheresis, after which PBMCs were separated by Ficoll-Histopaque density gradient centrifugation and cryopreserved in liquid nitrogen vapor phase. Analytical flow cytometry was used to check the purity and quantity of each magnetically sorted T cell population. From each sorted fraction, genomic DNA was isolated and quantified by UV absorbance on a Nanodrop 2000c. The research as a whole found: Compared with non-shared clonotypes, the clonotypes found in all four sorted-subset donors had higher generation probabilities. Even with the large sequencing depth, rarefaction of the sorted-subset datasets indicated that sequencing was incomplete. Sampling was restricted to blood, and TCR repertoires in tissue are likely to differ from TCR repertoires in blood. Pairwise subsampling indicated that sequencing depth was expected to affect the degree of clonotype sharing among donors. Because the study included only a small number of donors, the genetic and exposure-history diversity represented was limited. Naive subsets generally had larger estimated clonotype richness than memory subsets. About 5% of naive CD4, around 3.6% of naive CD8, around 2.3% of memory CD4, and approximately 0.39% of memory CD8 clonotypes were shared across several donors.

Using the deep immunoSEQ assay, TCR CDR3 regions were amplified from genomic DNA by multiplex PCR. Extracted genomic DNA from each cell subset was distributed evenly across all wells of several immunoSEQ 96-well plates, and each plate was treated as a replicate. For sorted subsets, around 200 ng genomic DNA, equal to some 30,000 T cell genomes, was loaded into each replicate PCR. Purified libraries were measured with a Qubit 3.0 fluorometer, size-checked on a Bioanalyzer 2100, and measured again with the KAPA Library Quantification kit. Every immunoSEQ 96-well plate was sequenced on a separate single-read 150-cycle Illumina NextSeq 550 flow cell. The study's own analysis went as follows. The immunoSEQ output contained only junctional sequences without quality scores, so filtering could not match that applied to full-length reads. To assign V/J genes and CDR3, sequences were annotated against IMGT germline references using PyIR, a Python wrapper for IgBLAST v1.9. Reads with weak V/J assignments (E-value above 1e-6), missing CDR3, stop codons, out-of-frame junctions, or ambiguous translated residues were removed. V3J clonotypes were defined as sequences sharing the same inferred V gene, J gene, and CDR3 amino acid sequence. Percentage overlap between repertoires was computed as shared unique clonotypes divided by the size of the smaller repertoire. Richness of each repertoire was evaluated using RTK rarefaction, the Chao1 estimator, and Recon v2.1 estimates of unobserved clonotypes. For all TCRbeta clonotypes obtained by the gDNA method from several donors, generation probabilities were computed with OLGA. Sourced from immuneACCESS, this table was stored by TCRdb with only in-frame sequences that have V and J called. A share of the clones is absent; for the studies checked, an unresolved V gene accounts for under half, and the remainder has no known explanation. The V and J calls and clone size are taken from that table; D and trimming were inferred from the DNA. The sample has some 630,000 clones on record, approximately 96% of them singletons. Of the sample, about 0.12% falls within the top ten clones.

Ends trimmed: V by 7 bases, J by 0 bases; bases unmatched to a gene: 7. Including cysteine and phenylalanine, the CDR3 has 16 amino acids. Only the CDR3 region is kept as DNA, spanning 48 bases read in frame from base 1. As encoded in the germline V gene, CDR1 is SNHLY while CDR2 is FYNNEI. As concerns this clone: No cognate antigen has been identified for it. Base qualities are not recorded, but no much larger clone differs from it by a single base.

The chain uses TRBV2 and TRBJ2-7, with 12 central nucleotides matching TRBD2. This TCR came from a woman in her twenties or thirties in good health. The specimen was naive CD8+ T cells sorted from blood. This specimen's cell subset or site label, per the study, means: CD45RA+CCR7+. The CDR3 reads CASTITSGRFSYEQYF. Read as DNA, the sequence is TGTGCCAGCACTATAACTAGCGGGAGGTTCTCCTACGAGCAGTACTTC.